This TCR beta chain was recorded in a study of T cells in Graves' hyperthyroidism and ophthalmopathy (dated 2019 in TCRdb). A note on the overall study: Peripheral blood was collected at initial diagnosis, before any treatment. TCR V-J signatures able to tell the groups apart were searched for in a discovery cohort of 100 or so patients, of whom around 42 had Graves' ophthalmopathy and 57 had stable Graves' hyperthyroidism. After blood sampling, hyperthyroidism patients were treated with methimazole at a starting dose of 30 mg daily, and ophthalmopathy patients were treated with high-dose intravenous methylprednisolone. The approximately 98 discovery patients were randomly divided into training and test sets at a 7:3 ratio. In several Graves' hyperthyroidism patients, the study also compared T-cell repertoires from thyroid tissue with T-cell repertoires from blood. The paper reports TCR Vbeta CDR3 sequencing of fewer than 150 peripheral blood samples: under 45 ophthalmopathy, 70 to 85 hyperthyroidism and around 17 progressor patients. Whether ophthalmopathy could be predicted prospectively was tested in an independent validation cohort made up of 18 hyperthyroidism patients plus 17 patients who later progressed to ophthalmopathy.

The CDR3 has 15 amino acids, counting the end cysteine and phenylalanine. The only DNA kept is the CDR3, 45 bases in frame from the first base. From a lookup of the germline V gene, CDR1 and CDR2 are KGHDR and SFDVKD. Trimming removed 4 bases from V and 5 bases from J; the gene matches leave 6 bases unexplained. Amplification of TCR beta CDR3 regions was carried out from RNA transcripts. The TCR CDR3 was subjected to a first round of RT-PCR using the HTBI primer set and the Qiagen OneStep RT-PCR kit. Libraries were constructed in a second round of multiplex PCR, after which size selection and purification were performed. Libraries were sequenced paired-end with 100 bp reads on an Illumina HiSeq2000. The source study handled its data this way. Raw data were processed with SOAPnuke, discarding reads with adapters, uncalled bases, mean Phred below 15, or no exact constant-primer or identifier match. High-quality paired reads were merged with COPE v1.2.5, and unique nucleotide sequences were defined as clonotypes. MiTCR v1.1 was used to align the clonotypes against IMGT TRBV, TRBD and TRBJ reference segments. The analysis was restricted to V-J combinations with a frequency above 0.0001, which together covered roughly 99% of the repertoires. The TCS score was defined as F50 (clonal expansion) divided by E x V (chaos), with BLOSUM62-based TCRdist calculated between CDR3 peptides within each V-J. Welch's t-statistics and random forest reduced 514 V-J features to 13, which were used in a naive Bayes classifier (R e1071). TCRdb's own reprocessing of the public reads used fastp at Q25 and MiXCR and kept productive beta chains. Identical CDR3 protein sequences are pooled into one entry, listed with their most common genes and DNA. The V and J calls and clone size come from TCRdb's table, not from the authors' own analysis. This sample gives about 300,000 distinct CDR3 sequences in total; roughly 20% of them show up just once. Approximately 35% of the sample is in the top ten clones.

On the study overall, not on this receptor specifically: No statistical method was used to fix the sample size in advance, and group allocation was not hidden from the investigators. Blood samples also contained most of the expanded thyroid clonotypes (frequency above 0.001), which suggests that blood repertoires may reflect thyroid immune responses. In cross-validation, a model built on a 13 V-J signature told ophthalmopathy apart from stable hyperthyroidism with under 90% sensitivity and about 81% specificity, and in testing the same model reached 80%/75%. During validation, the model predicted progression to ophthalmopathy a median of about 5.9 months ahead of onset, with around 71% sensitivity and around 73% specificity.

In regard to this clonotype: What this receptor recognizes is not known. No much larger clone is present one base from it, and per-base qualities are unavailable.

Ophthalmopathy patients had moderately to severely active disease, with a Clinical Activity Score of 3 or more, a NOSPECS grade of 4 or more, and a disease duration of less than 3 months. Any patient with an uncontrolled infection, another autoimmune disease, pregnancy or lactation was excluded. Diagnoses were established on the basis of clinical symptoms, serum thyroxine and TRAb, thyroid ultrasound, and orbital computed tomography. PBMCs were isolated from about 10 ml of fresh peripheral blood by Ficoll-Paque density gradient centrifugation. Total RNA was extracted with Trizol reagent, and quality was checked on an Agilent 2100 Bioanalyzer.

The material sequenced was blood. The rearranged segments are TRBV24-1 and TRBJ2-5, with 10 junctional bases fitting TRBD2. This sequence originates from a man aged 45 to 65 with Graves' ophthalmopathy. For the CDR3, the sequence is CATSEASGRWETQYF. The nucleotides are TGTGCCACCAGTGAGGCTAGCGGGAGATGGGAGACCCAGTACTTC.